This TCR beta chain was sequenced for a study of vaccination effects on CD4 cells after COVID-19. Before sequencing, viral peptide pools were used by the ViraFEST assay to expand antigen-specific CD4+ T cells. Researchers isolated CD4+ T cells once approximately ten days of culture had elapsed. Nobody among the vaccine recipients had prior SARS-CoV-2 infection (nucleocapsid antibodies were negative). Cultures used roughly 2 million PBMC per well, approximately 9.7 IU/ml IL-2 and about 10 ug/ml peptides. As concerns this clone: Its target is not known.

The length of the CDR3 is 14 residues. Germline-derived CDR1 and CDR2 are GTSNPN and SVGIG (reference sequence). Trimming cost V 5 bases and J 4 bases, with 17 bases left between them. Only in-frame clones appear in the TCRdb table, and some are missing; sequencing was by immunoSEQ multiplex PCR. The sample contains approximately 11,000 clones, approximately 74% of which appear only once. This TCR derives from a human donor who received a COVID-19 vaccine. The source material was CD4+ T cells from PBMCs cultured with HCoV-229E spike peptides, sampled before COVID-19 vaccination. The chain has TRBV30 and TRBJ1-1; D gene unclear. The CDR3 DNA sequence: TGTGCCTGGGCCTCATCTAGGGTGGGCACTGAAGCTTTCTTT. It translates to CAWASSRVGTEAFF.